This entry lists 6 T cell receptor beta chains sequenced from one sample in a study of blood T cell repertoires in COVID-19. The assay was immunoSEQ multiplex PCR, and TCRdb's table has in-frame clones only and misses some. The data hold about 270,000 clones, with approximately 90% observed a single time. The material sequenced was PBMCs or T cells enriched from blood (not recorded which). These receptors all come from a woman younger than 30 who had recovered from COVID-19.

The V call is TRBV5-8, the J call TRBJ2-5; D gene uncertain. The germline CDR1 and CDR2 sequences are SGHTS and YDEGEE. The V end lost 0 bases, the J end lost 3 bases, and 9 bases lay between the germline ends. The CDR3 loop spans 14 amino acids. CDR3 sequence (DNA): TGTGCCAGCAGCTTGGTGGTAGCTAAAGAGACCCAGTACTTC. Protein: CASSLVVAKETQYF.

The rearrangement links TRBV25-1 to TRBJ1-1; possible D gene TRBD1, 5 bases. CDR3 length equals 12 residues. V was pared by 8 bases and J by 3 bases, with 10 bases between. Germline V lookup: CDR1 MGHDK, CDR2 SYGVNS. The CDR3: CASRGTHTEAFF. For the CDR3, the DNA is TGTGCCAGCCGCGGGACTCACACTGAAGCTTTCTTT.

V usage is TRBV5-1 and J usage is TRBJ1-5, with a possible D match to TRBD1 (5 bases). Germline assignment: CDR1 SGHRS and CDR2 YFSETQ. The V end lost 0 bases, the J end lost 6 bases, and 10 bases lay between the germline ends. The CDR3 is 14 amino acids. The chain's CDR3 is CASSLEGESQPQHF. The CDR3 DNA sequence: TGCGCCAGCAGCTTGGAAGGGGAAAGTCAGCCCCAGCATTTT.

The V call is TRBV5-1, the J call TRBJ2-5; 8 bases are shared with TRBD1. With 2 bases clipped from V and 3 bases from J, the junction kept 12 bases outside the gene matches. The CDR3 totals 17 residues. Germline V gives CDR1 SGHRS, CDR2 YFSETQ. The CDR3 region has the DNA TGCGCCAGCAGCTTCGACAGGGGAGGAAGAGCCAAAGAGACCCAGTACTTC. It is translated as CASSFDRGGRAKETQYF.

CDR3 nucleotides: TGTGCCAGCAGCCCACAGGGATTGGGTCCCCTCCACTTT. Translated, it gives CASSPQGLGPLHF. This sequence joins TRBV6-2 or TRBV6-3 and TRBJ1-6, with D perhaps TRBD1 (6 bases). The CDR3 loop spans 13 amino acids. Deletions cut 6 bases from V and 13 bases from J, with 16 bases between. The germline gives CDR1 MNHEY, CDR2 SVGEGT.

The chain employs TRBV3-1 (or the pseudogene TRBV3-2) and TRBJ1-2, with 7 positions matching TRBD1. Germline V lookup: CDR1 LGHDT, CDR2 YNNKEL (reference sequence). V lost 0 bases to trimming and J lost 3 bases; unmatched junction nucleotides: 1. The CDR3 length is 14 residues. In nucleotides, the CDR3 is TGTGCCAGCAGCCAAGATCAGGGGGACTATGGCTACACCTTC. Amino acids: CASSQDQGDYGYTF.